This T cell receptor (beta chain) was captured in a study of CD8+CD57+ T cells in acquired aplastic anemia. Study at large: CD4+ and CD8+ cells, once sorted, gave DNA averaging about 3 ug. CD4+ cells from healthy donors averaged about 10.8 million reads. Study-wide results and limits: Patients were compared with controls for CD8+ Simpson's diversity, and no significant difference emerged. In common between the patients and the controls were around 29 CD8+ CDR3 sequences.

The CDR3 is made up of 15 amino acids. The germline gives CDR1 LNHNV, CDR2 YYDKDF (reference sequence). Unmatched junction bases numbered 4, after V lost 5 bases and J lost 2 bases. Genomic DNA provided the template from which TCR beta VDJ and CDR3 profiles were obtained. Each CDR3 protein gets one entry after TCRdb re-called the reads with MiXCR. The repertoire holds roughly 38,000 distinct CDR3 sequences, 65% to 80% seen once, with approximately 22% in the top ten. This clonotype ranks as medium-sized (0.01 to 0.1%). Its antigen remains unidentified. Source material: sorted CD4+, CD8+, or CD8+CD57+ T cells (not recorded which) from PBMCs. This chain uses TRBV15 with TRBJ2-1; 9 nucleotides line up with TRBD2. This sequence originates from a human donor in good health, serving as a control. The CDR3 sequence: CATSLAGGTYNEQFF. As DNA, the CDR3 is TGTGCCACCAGCCTTGCGGGGGGGACCTACAATGAGCAGTTCTTC. The variable domain in full, completed from reference TRBV15 and TRBJ2-1, reads DAMVIQNPRYQVTQFGKPVTLSCSQTLNHNVMYWYQQKSSQAPKLLFHYYDKDFNNEADTPDNFQSRRPNTSFCFLDIRSPGLGDTAMYLCATSLAGGTYNEQFFGPGTRLTVL.